This passage covers 11 T cell receptor beta chains from one sample sequenced in a study of shared clonotypes between healthy human individuals. Data came from immunoSEQ multiplex PCR; TCRdb stores just in-frame clones and leaves some out. The sample records about 2 million clones, less than 95% being singletons. The naive CD8 subset, CD45RO-negative cells positively selected for CCR7, excluded terminally differentiated effector memory CD45RA+ cells. Input material: naive CD8+ T cells sorted from blood. The receptors here all came from a man aged 18 to 35 in good health.

This chain connects TRBV30 to TRBJ1-5; D is ambiguous. This CDR3 comprises 14 residues. Germline V gene data show CDR1 as GTSNPN and CDR2 as SVGIG (reference sequence). V dropped 1 base and J dropped 1 base, with 8 bases sitting between them. The CDR3 DNA follows: TGTGCCTGGAGTGAACTATTCAGCAATCAGCCCCAGCATTTT. This sequence encodes CAWSELFSNQPQHF. Full variable domain (outside the CDR3, taken from reference TRBV30 and TRBJ1-5): SQTIHQWPATLVQPVGSPLSLECTVEGTSNPNLYWYRQAAGRGLQLLFYSVGIGQISSEVPQNLSASRPQDRQFILSSKKLLLSDSGFYLCAWSELFSNQPQHFGDGTRLSIL.

This chain links TRBV4-1 with TRBJ1-4, with D possibly matching TRBD1 (5 bases). V gave up 7 bases and J gave up 0 bases, with 15 bases separating them. The CDR3 has 16 residues. Germline CDR1 MGHRA, CDR2 YSYEKL. The CDR3 here is CASKSRDGATNEKLFF. Written as DNA, the CDR3 is TGCGCCAGCAAGAGCCGGGACGGAGCAACTAATGAAAAACTGTTTTTT.

This clone has only one observation. This sequence joins TRBV11-3 and TRBJ2-7; D remains unclear. The CDR3 runs to 13 residues. Trimming cost V 3 bases and J 2 bases, with 8 bases left between them. CDR1 is SGHNT and CDR2 is YENEEA in the germline V gene. The CDR3 DNA sequence: TGTGCCAGCAGCTTTTTAGAACCCTACGAGCAGTACTTC. Amino acids: CASSFLEPYEQYF.

The genes are TRBV30 and TRBJ1-2; possibly TRBD1 for D (6 bases). The CDR3 is made up of 14 amino acids. Germline V lookup: CDR1 GTSNPN, CDR2 SVGIG (reference sequence). Trimming stripped 0 bases from V and 4 bases from J, with 12 bases between. The CDR3 spells CAWSVAGVGYGYTF. In DNA form, the CDR3 reads TGTGCCTGGAGTGTAGCAGGGGTGGGCTATGGCTACACCTTC.

The genes are TRBV13 and TRBJ2-3; 14 bases fit TRBD2. Losses at the gene ends were 5 bases for V and 7 bases for J; bases not matched to a gene: 8. The CDR3 loop spans 16 amino acids. The germline V gene encodes CDR1 PRHDT and CDR2 FYEKMQ (reference sequence). The CDR3 here is CASSRGTSGSPYTQYF. In DNA, the CDR3 is TGTGCCAGCAGCAGAGGGACTAGCGGGAGTCCATATACGCAGTATTTT.

This chain joins TRBV4-3 and TRBJ2-3; the match to TRBD1 covers 12 bases. V lost 0 bases to trimming and J lost 3 bases; unmatched junction nucleotides: 7. The V gene's germline CDR1 is LGHNA and CDR2 YSLEER. This CDR3 region has 18 residues. The CDR3 DNA reads TGCGCCAGCAGCCAAGACCTGGGACAGGGGGCCTATACAGATACGCAGTATTTT. Its translation is CASSQDLGQGAYTDTQYF.

A word on this clone: This sample includes further DNA sequences coding for the same CDR3. The genes are TRBV19 and TRBJ2-6; D ambiguous. The V end was cut by 6 bases, the J end by 2 bases, with 2 bases between. This CDR3 is 12 amino acids long. Per the germline V gene, CDR1 is LNHDA and CDR2 is SQIVND (reference sequence). The CDR3 DNA reads TGTGCCAGTAGCACTGGGGCCAACGTCCTGACTTTC. Protein: CASSTGANVLTF.

This clone was found a few times. The sample holds other DNA sequences that translate to the same CDR3. The chain recombines TRBV19 with TRBJ1-6; D is unresolved. CDR3 size: 14 residues. CDR1 is LNHDA and CDR2 is SQIVND in the germline V gene (reference sequence). The ends were cut back, 1 base at V and 5 bases at J, with 6 bases in the middle. CDR3 amino acids: CASSIGGNNSPLHF. CDR3 nucleotides: TGTGCCAGTAGTATAGGAGGGAATAATTCACCCCTCCACTTT.

The V call is TRBV7-9, the J call TRBJ2-5, with 14 bases that match TRBD2. The CDR3 consists of 16 residues. Germline CDR1 reads SEHNR; CDR2 reads FQNEAQ (reference sequence). The V segment lost 5 bases and the J segment 5 bases; nucleotides outside the gene matches: 7. Here the CDR3 DNA reads TGTGCCAGCAGCCCCGGGACTAGCGGGAGTCCGGAGACCCAGTACTTC. The encoded protein is CASSPGTSGSPETQYF.

The chain uses TRBV10-2 and TRBJ2-3; D remains unclear. There are 13 residues in the CDR3. The V end lost 3 bases, the J end lost 1 base, and 5 bases lay between the germline ends. Germline V lookup: CDR1 WSHSY, CDR2 SAAADI. The CDR3 DNA sequence: TGCGCCAGCAGTGAACGGGGCACAGATACGCAGTATTTT. Its protein is CASSERGTDTQYF.

As for this clone: The identical CDR3 is also encoded by other nucleotide sequences in the sample. CDR3 in amino acids: CASSVAGTNEKLFF. The CDR3 DNA reads as TGTGCCAGCAGCGTAGCCGGTACTAATGAAAAACTGTTTTTT. The chain links TRBV9 to TRBJ1-4; D is unclear. V was shortened by 0 bases and J by 2 bases, with 5 bases between the two germline ends. Germline-derived CDR1 and CDR2 are SGDLS and YYNGEE. The CDR3 is made up of 14 amino acids.